The rows below give T cell receptor beta chains drawn from one sample of a study of blood T cell repertoires in COVID-19. Using immunoSEQ multiplex PCR, the repertoire was profiled, and TCRdb retains in-frame clones only, with some absent. The sample contains 95,000 to 150,000 clones, about 80% of which appear only once. Sequenced sample: peripheral blood. The receptors here all came from a man in his 60s with active or convalescent COVID-19. Each CDR3 is given with its conserved first and last residue. A D gene is named only where the DNA matches it firmly. Clone size appears in some rows only: once, few, many, or a class for an expanded clone.

V gene	D gene	clone size	J gene	CDR3 protein
TRBV29-1	NA	NA	TRBJ2-7	CSVEGSGNEQYF
TRBV10-3	TRBD2	NA	TRBJ2-5	CAISGTSGNQETQYF
TRBV6-5	TRBD1	NA	TRBJ2-7	CASSSVTGSSYEQYF
TRBV4-1	NA	NA	TRBJ2-2	CASSQETSGTLNTGELFF
TRBV6-4	NA	few	TRBJ2-2	CASSERQGGTGELFF
TRBV3-1/TRBV3-2	TRBD2	NA	TRBJ2-7	CASSRAGGVEQYF
TRBV30	NA	NA	TRBJ2-5	CAWGGPVQYF
TRBV19	TRBD1	NA	TRBJ2-7	CASAGGAAYEQYF
TRBV5-5	NA	NA	TRBJ2-5	CASSLLGAPQETQYF
TRBV6-6	NA	NA	TRBJ1-1	CASSRGGAADTEAFF
TRBV28	NA	NA	TRBJ2-5	CASSLAGLETQYF
TRBV27	NA	NA	TRBJ1-2	CASSLGWRGQNYGYTF
TRBV5-1	NA	NA	TRBJ2-3	CASSTRLVGTDTQYF
TRBV2	TRBD1	NA	TRBJ2-2	CASSRQGPNTGELFF
TRBV10-3	TRBD2	NA	TRBJ2-3	CAISLLAGATDTQYF
TRBV5-1	TRBD1	NA	TRBJ1-6	CASSLVDRVGSPLHF
TRBV29-1	NA	NA	TRBJ1-2	CSVEEWEGPYGYTF
TRBV15	TRBD2	NA	TRBJ2-1	CATSRTSGPYNEQFF
TRBV9	NA	NA	TRBJ1-3	CASSVAPQGGGNTIYF
TRBV28	NA	many	TRBJ2-2	CASSLGVFNTGELFF
TRBV19	NA	NA	TRBJ1-5	CASSDSRVTGQPQHF
TRBV4-2	NA	NA	TRBJ2-7	CASSQPSSTAYEQYF
TRBV5-1	TRBD1	NA	TRBJ2-3	CASSLEGGRVTQYF
TRBV2	TRBD2	NA	TRBJ2-2	CASSREANTGELFF
TRBV7-9	NA	NA	TRBJ1-3	CAGYSMSSGNTIYF
TRBV28	TRBD1	few	TRBJ1-2	CASSPLTGANYGYTF
TRBV7-2	NA	once	TRBJ1-6	CASSLFGGNYNSPLHF
TRBV11-2	TRBD2	few	TRBJ2-3	CASSIRIAGDADTQYF
TRBV19	NA	NA	TRBJ2-1	CASISPGSDGEQFF
TRBV5-1	TRBD1	NA	TRBJ2-5	CASSLEVQGQETQYF
TRBV2	NA	NA	TRBJ1-4	CASSDVLGGALFF
TRBV5-1	TRBD2	NA	TRBJ2-5	CASSLGASGSQETQYF
TRBV6-5	NA	NA	TRBJ1-6	CASSYSRKSNSPLHF
TRBV9	TRBD1	NA	TRBJ2-7	CASSGTGTGSYEQYF
TRBV3-1/TRBV3-2	TRBD1	NA	TRBJ2-3	CASSQGGQGADTQYF
TRBV7-2	TRBD2	NA	TRBJ2-1	CASSLAGGPANEQFF
TRBV20-1	NA	NA	TRBJ2-1	CSASTRLRGSYNEQFF
TRBV5-1	NA	NA	TRBJ2-3	CASSLAGVSTDTQYF
TRBV7-2	TRBD1	NA	TRBJ1-1	CASSSLWGQGLREAFF
TRBV28	NA	NA	TRBJ2-1	CASSRDSGHSYNEQFF